The clone carrying this T cell receptor beta chain was seen more than once but under ten times. TCRdb reanalysed the 5' RACE reads using MiXCR and keeps one entry per CDR3 protein. The table lists 200,000 to 250,000 distinct CDR3 sequences, roughly 32% of them singletons. The data originate from a study of CD8 T cells in ankylosing spondylitis. Germline V CDR1 and CDR2: SQVTM, ANQGSEA. Trimming took 7 bases from V and 7 from J, leaving 17 bases between them. The CDR3 contains 13 residues. This rearrangement joins TRBV29-1 to TRBJ2-1; maybe TRBD2 (6 bases). The TCR sequence derives from a male donor with ankylosing spondylitis or in good health (not recorded which). The sequencing sample was made of blood, either unsorted or a sorted T cell fraction (not recorded which). In DNA, the CDR3 is TGCAGCGCCCGTAGTCTGGGGGGAAATGAGCAGTTCTTC. Translation gives CSARSLGGNEQFF.